The sample holds a few counts of the clone carrying this TCR beta chain. The sample originates from a study of response to subunit inactivated influenza vaccine. Via MiXCR, TCRdb re-called the RT-PCR reads, giving one row per CDR3 protein. The data show about 530,000 distinct CDR3 sequences, over 10% seen once. The input for sequencing was PBMCs from blood, taken roughly 6 weeks after vaccination. The TCR sequence derives from a man aged 45 to 65 who received an inactivated influenza vaccine.

The CDR3 sequence is CASSFTGLLSGANVLTF. DNA for the CDR3: TGTGCCAGCAGCTTTACAGGACTGTTATCTGGGGCCAACGTCCTGACTTTC. V is TRBV7-9 and J is TRBJ2-6, with D perhaps given as TRBD1 or TRBD2 (5 bases each). The V gene lost 3 bases and the J gene lost 1 base, with 13 bases spanning the gap. The germline V gene has CDR1 SEHNR and CDR2 FQNEAQ (reference sequence). There are 17 residues in the CDR3.